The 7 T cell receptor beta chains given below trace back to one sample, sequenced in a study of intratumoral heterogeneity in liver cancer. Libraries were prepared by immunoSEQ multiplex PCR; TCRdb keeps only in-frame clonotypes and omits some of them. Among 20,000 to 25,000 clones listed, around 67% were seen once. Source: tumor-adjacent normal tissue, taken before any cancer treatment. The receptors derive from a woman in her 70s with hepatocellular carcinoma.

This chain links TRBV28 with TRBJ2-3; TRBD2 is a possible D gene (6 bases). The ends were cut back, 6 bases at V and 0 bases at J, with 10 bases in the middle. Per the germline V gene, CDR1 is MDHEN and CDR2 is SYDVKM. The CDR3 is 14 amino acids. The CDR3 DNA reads TGTGCCAGCAGCCGTCTAGCGAGCACAGATACGCAGTATTTT. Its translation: CASSRLASTDTQYF.

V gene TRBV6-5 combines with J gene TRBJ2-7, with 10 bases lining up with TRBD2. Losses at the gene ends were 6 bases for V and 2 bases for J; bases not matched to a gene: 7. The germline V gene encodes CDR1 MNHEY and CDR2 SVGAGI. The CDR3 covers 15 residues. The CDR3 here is CASSRSGRGAYEQYF. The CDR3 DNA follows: TGTGCCAGCAGCCGGAGCGGGAGGGGGGCCTACGAGCAGTACTTC.

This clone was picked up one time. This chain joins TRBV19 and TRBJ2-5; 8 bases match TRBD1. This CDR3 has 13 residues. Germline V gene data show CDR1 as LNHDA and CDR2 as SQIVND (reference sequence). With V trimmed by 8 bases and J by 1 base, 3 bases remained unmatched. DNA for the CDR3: TGTGCCAGTGGAACAGGGGGCCAAGAGACCCAGTACTTC. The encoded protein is CASGTGGQETQYF. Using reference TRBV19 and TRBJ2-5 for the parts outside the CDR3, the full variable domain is DGGITQSPKYLFRKEGQNVTLSCEQNLNHDAMYWYRQDPGQGLRLIYYSQIVNDFQKGDIAEGYSVSREKKESFPLTVTSAQKNPTAFYLCASGTGGQETQYFGPGTRLLVL.

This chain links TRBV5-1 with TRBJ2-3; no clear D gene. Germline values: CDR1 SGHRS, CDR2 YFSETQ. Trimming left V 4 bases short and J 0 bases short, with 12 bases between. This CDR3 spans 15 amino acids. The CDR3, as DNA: TGCGCCAGCAGCACAATACAGAGAAGCACAGATACGCAGTATTTT. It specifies CASSTIQRSTDTQYF. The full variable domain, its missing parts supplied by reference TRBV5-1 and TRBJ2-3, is KAGVTQTPRYLIKTRGQQVTLSCSPISGHRSVSWYQQTPGQGLQFLFEYFSETQRNKGNFPGRFSGRQFSNSRSEMNVSTLELGDSALYLCASSTIQRSTDTQYFGPGTRLTVL.

The CDR3 DNA sequence: TGCGCCAGCAGTCAGACCGGGACAGGGCGCTCCACTAACTATGGCTACACCTTC. It codes for CASSQTGTGRSTNYGYTF. J is TRBJ1-2 and V is TRBV10-2; 9 bases are shared with TRBD1. There are 18 residues in the CDR3. Trimming cost V 5 bases and J 0 bases; bases outside gene matches: 13. The germline CDR1 and CDR2 sequences are WSHSY and SAAADI.

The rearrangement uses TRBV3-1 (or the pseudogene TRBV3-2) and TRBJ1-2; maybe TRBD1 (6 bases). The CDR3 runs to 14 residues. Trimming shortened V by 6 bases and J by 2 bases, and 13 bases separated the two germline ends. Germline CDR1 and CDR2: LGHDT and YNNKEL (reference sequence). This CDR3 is CASRPQGINYGYTF. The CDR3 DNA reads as TGTGCCAGCAGGCCACAGGGTATCAACTATGGCTACACCTTC.

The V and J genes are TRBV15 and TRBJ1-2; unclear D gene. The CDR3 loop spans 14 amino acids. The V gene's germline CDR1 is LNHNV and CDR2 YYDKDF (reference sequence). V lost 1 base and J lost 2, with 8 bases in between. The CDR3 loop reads CATSRGRGNYGYTF. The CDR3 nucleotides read TGTGCCACCAGCAGAGGTCGAGGGAACTATGGCTACACCTTC.